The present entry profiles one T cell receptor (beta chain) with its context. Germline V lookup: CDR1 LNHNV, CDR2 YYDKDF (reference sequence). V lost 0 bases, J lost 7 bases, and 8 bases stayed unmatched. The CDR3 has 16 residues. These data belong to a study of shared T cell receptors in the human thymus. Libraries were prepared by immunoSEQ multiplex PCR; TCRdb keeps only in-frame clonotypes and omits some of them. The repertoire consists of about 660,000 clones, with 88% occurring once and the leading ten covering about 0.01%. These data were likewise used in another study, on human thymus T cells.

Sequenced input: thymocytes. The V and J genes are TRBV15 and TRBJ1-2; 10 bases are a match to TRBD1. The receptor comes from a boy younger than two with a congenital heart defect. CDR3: CATSRERQGAESGYTF. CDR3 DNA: TGTGCCACCAGCAGAGAGAGACAGGGGGCCGAGAGTGGCTACACCTTC.